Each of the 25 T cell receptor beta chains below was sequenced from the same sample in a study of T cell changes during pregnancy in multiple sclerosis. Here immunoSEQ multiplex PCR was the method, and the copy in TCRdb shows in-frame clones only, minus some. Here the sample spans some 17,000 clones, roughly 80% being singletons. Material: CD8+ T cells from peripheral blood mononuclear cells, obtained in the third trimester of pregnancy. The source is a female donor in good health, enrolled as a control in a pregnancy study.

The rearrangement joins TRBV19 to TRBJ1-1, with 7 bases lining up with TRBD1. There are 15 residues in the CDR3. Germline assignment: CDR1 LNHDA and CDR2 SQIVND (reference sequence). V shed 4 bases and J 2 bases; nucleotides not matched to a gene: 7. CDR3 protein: CASSRVRDRNTEAFF. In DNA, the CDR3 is TGTGCCAGTAGTAGAGTGAGGGACAGAAACACTGAAGCTTTCTTT.

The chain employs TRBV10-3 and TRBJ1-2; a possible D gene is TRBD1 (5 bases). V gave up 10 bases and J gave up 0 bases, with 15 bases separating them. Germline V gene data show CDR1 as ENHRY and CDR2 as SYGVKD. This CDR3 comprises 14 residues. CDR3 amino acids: CATQGGSTNYGYTF. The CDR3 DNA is TGTGCCACCCAGGGAGGATCTACTAACTATGGCTACACCTTC.

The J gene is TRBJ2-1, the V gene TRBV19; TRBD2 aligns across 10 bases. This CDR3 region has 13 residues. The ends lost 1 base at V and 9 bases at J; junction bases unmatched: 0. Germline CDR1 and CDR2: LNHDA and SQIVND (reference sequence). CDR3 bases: TGTGCCAGTAGTATAGGGACTAGCGGTGAGCAGTTCTTC. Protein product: CASSIGTSGEQFF.

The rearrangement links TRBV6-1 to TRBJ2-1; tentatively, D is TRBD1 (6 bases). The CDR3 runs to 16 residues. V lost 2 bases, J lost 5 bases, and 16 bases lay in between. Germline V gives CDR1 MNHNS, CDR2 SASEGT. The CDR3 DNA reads TGTGCCAGCAGTGAAACAATAGGACAGCCGAACAATGAGCAGTTCTTC. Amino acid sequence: CASSETIGQPNNEQFF.

CDR3 nucleotides: TGTGCCAGCAGCGGAGGGGGGGACCATGGCTACACCTTC. Translated, it gives CASSGGGDHGYTF. V gene TRBV9 combines with J gene TRBJ1-2; the D gene is possibly TRBD1 (6 bases). Trimming left V 3 bases short and J 6 bases short, with 12 bases between. The germline gives CDR1 SGDLS, CDR2 YYNGEE. The CDR3 contains 13 residues.

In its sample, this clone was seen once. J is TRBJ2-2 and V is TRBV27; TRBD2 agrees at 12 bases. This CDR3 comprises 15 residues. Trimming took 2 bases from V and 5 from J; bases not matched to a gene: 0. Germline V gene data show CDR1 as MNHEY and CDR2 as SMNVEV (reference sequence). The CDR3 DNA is TGTGCCAGCAGTTTAGGGACTAGCGGGACCGGGGAGCTGTTTTTT. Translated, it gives CASSLGTSGTGELFF.

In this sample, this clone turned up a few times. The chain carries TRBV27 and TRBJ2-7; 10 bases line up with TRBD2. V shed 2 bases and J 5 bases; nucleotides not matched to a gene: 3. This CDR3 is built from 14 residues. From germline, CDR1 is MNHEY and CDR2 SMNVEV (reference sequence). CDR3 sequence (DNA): TGTGCCAGCAGTTTAACTAGCGGGACGGACGAGCAGTACTTC. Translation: CASSLTSGTDEQYF.

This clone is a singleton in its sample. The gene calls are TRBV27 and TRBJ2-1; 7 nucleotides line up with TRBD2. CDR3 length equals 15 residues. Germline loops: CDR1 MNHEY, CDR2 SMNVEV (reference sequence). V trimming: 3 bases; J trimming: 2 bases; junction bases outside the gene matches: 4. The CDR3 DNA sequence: TGTGCCAGCAGTTTTCGGGCGGGGGCCTACAATGAGCAGTTCTTC. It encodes CASSFRAGAYNEQFF.

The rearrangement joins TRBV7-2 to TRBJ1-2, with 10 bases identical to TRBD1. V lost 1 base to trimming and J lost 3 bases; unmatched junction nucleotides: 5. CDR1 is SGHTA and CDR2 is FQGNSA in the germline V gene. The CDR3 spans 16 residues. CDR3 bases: TGTGCCAGCAGCTTAGTGGGACAGGGGCAGGACTATGGCTACACCTTC. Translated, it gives CASSLVGQGQDYGYTF.

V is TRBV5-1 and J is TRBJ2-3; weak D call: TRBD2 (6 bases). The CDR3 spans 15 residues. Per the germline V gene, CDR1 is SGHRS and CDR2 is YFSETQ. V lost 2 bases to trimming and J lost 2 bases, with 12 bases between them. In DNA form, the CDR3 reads TGCGCCAGCAGCTTAGGGACTCTTCACACAGATACGCAGTATTTT. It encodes CASSLGTLHTDTQYF.

CDR3 protein: CASSWTSGAYEQYF. Written as DNA, the CDR3 is TGTGCCAGCAGTTGGACTAGCGGGGCATACGAGCAGTACTTC. The chain carries TRBV6-5 and TRBJ2-7, with 12 bases lining up with TRBD2. The CDR3 length is 14 residues. The germline V gene encodes CDR1 MNHEY and CDR2 SVGAGI. V shed 4 bases and J 4 bases; nucleotides not matched to a gene: 2.

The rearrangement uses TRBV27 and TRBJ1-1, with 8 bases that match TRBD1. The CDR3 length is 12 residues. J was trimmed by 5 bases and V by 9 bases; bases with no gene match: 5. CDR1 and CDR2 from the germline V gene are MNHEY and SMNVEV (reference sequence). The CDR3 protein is CARGTGGTEAFF. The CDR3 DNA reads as TGTGCCAGGGGGACAGGAGGAACTGAAGCTTTCTTT.

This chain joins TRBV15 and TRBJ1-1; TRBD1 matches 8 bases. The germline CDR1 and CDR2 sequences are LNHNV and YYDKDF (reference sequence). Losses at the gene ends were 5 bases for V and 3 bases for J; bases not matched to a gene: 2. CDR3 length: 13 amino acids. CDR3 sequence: CATSQGADTEAFF. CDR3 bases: TGTGCCACCAGCCAGGGGGCGGACACTGAAGCTTTCTTT.

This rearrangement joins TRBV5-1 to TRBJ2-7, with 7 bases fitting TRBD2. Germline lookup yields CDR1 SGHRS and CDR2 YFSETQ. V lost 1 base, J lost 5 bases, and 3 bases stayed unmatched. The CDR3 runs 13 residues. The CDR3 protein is CASSLRLADEQYF. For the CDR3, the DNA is TGCGCCAGCAGCTTGCGGCTAGCGGACGAGCAGTACTTC. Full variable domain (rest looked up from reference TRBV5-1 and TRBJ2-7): KAGVTQTPRYLIKTRGQQVTLSCSPISGHRSVSWYQQTPGQGLQFLFEYFSETQRNKGNFPGRFSGRQFSNSRSEMNVSTLELGDSALYLCASSLRLADEQYFGPGTRLTVT.

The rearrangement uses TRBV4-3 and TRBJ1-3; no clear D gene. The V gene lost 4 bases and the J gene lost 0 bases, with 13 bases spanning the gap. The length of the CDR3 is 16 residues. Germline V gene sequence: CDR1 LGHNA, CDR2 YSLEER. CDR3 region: CASSREQFDSGNTIYF. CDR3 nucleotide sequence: TGCGCCAGCAGCCGAGAACAGTTTGACTCTGGAAACACCATATATTTT.

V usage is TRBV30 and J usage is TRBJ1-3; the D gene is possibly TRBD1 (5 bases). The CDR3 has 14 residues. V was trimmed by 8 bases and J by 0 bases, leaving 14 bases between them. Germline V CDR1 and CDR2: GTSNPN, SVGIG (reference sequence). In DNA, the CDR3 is TGTGCCGGATTGACAGTCAACTCTGGAAACACCATATATTTT. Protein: CAGLTVNSGNTIYF. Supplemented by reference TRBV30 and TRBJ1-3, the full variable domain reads SQTIHQWPATLVQPVGSPLSLECTVEGTSNPNLYWYRQAAGRGLQLLFYSVGIGQISSEVPQNLSASRPQDRQFILSSKKLLLSDSGFYLCAGLTVNSGNTIYFGEGSWLTVV.

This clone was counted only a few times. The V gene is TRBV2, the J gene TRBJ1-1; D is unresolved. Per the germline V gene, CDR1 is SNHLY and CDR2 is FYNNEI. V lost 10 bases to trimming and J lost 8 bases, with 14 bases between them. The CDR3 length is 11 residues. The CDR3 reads CAIPGGVEAFF. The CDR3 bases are TGTGCCATACCGGGCGGGGTGGAAGCTTTCTTT.

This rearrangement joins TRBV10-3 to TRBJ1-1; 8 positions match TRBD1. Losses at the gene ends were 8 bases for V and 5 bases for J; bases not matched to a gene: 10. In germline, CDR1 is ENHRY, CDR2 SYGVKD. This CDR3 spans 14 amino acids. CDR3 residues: CAISLQGAETEAFF. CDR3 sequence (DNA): TGTGCCATCTCGCTCCAGGGGGCGGAAACTGAAGCTTTCTTT.

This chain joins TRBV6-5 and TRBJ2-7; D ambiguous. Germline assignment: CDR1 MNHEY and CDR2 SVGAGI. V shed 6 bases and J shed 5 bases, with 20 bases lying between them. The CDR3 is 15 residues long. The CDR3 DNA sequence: TGTGCCAGCAGGTCCCCATACGTGAGTTTCGACGAGCAGTACTTC. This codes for CASRSPYVSFDEQYF.

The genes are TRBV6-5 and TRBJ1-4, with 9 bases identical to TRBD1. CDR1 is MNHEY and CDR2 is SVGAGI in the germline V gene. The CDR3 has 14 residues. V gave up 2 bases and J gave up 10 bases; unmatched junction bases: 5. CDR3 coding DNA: TGTGCCAGCAGTTACCGGACAGGGGTTGGAAAACTGTTTTTT. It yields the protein CASSYRTGVGKLFF.

CDR3 region: CASRGRADEQFF. The CDR3 DNA follows: TGCGCCAGCCGAGGCAGGGCAGATGAGCAGTTCTTC. The chain carries TRBV5-1 and TRBJ2-1; D perhaps matches TRBD1 (5 bases). The CDR3 covers 12 residues. Germline CDR1 reads SGHRS; CDR2 reads YFSETQ. The V end was cut by 7 bases, the J end by 8 bases, with 13 bases between.

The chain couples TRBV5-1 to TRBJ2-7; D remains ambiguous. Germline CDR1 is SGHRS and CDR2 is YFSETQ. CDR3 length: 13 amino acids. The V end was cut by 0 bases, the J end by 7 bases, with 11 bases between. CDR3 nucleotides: TGCGCCAGCAGCTTGGGAACAAAATGGGAGCAGTACTTC. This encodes CASSLGTKWEQYF.

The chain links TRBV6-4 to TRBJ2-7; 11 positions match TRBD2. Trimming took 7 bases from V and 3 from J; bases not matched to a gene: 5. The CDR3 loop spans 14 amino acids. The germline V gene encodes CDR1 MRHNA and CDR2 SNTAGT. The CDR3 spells CASIITSGSYEQYF. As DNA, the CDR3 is TGTGCCAGCATCATCACTAGCGGGAGCTACGAGCAGTACTTC.

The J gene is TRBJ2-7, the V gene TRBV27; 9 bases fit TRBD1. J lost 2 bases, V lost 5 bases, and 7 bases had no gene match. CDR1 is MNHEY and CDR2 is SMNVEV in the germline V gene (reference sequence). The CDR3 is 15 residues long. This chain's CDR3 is CASSPGQGTTYEQYF. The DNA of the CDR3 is TGTGCCAGCAGTCCCGGACAGGGGACGACCTACGAGCAGTACTTC.

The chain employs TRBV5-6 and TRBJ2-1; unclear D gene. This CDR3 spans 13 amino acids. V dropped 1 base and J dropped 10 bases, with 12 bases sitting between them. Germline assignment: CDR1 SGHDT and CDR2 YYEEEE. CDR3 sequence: CASSLLIASEQFF. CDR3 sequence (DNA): TGTGCCAGCAGCTTGTTGATAGCATCCGAGCAGTTCTTC.